The rows below give T cell receptor beta chains drawn from one sample of a study of T cell responses to AZD1222 COVID-19 vaccine. TCRdb's copy holds only in-frame clones and misses some; the assay was immunoSEQ multiplex PCR. The sample shows about 150,000 clones, nearly 95% of them seen only once. Sample: peripheral blood, taken on day 0 of AZD1222 vaccination. The receptors were sampled from an adult in good health. Each CDR3 is given with its conserved first and last residue. A D gene is named only where the DNA matches it firmly. Only part of the rows carry a size: once, few, many, or a class if the clone is expanded.

CDR3 protein,CDR3 DNA,V gene,clone size,D gene,J gene
CASTLSDTSGNTIYF,TGTGCCAGCACCTTATCAGACACCTCTGGAAACACCATATATTTT,TRBV7-2,few,-,TRBJ1-3
CASSHWEVYEQYF,TGTGCCAGCAGCCACTGGGAGGTCTACGAGCAGTACTTC,TRBV3-1/TRBV3-2,few,-,TRBJ2-7
CASSDPGHYGYTF,TGTGCCAGCAGTGACCCAGGGCACTATGGCTACACCTTC,TRBV6-1,once,-,TRBJ1-2
CASSLNPTAVFYF,TGTGCCAGCAGCTTAAATCCGACGGCAGTTTTCTACTTT,TRBV7-9,-,-,TRBJ1-5
CASSSLRGATYEQYF,TGTGCCAGTAGTTCGCTGCGGGGGGCAACCTACGAGCAGTACTTC,TRBV19,-,TRBD2,TRBJ2-7
CASSPSWELFF,TGTGCCAGCAGCCCCAGCTGGGAGCTGTTTTTT,TRBV28,-,-,TRBJ2-2
CASSAAMNTEAFF,TGTGCCAGCAGCGCGGCCATGAACACTGAAGCTTTCTTT,TRBV5-4,-,-,TRBJ1-1
CASSYPGSYGYTF,TGTGCCAGCAGTTACCCGGGAAGCTATGGCTACACCTTC,TRBV6-2/TRBV6-3,-,-,TRBJ1-2
CASSRDRRYGYTF,TGTGCCAGCAGCCGGGACAGACGCTATGGCTACACCTTC,TRBV12-3/TRBV12-4,-,TRBD1,TRBJ1-2
CASSFDGGTYGYTF,TGCGCCAGCAGCTTTGACGGGGGGACCTATGGCTACACCTTC,TRBV5-1,-,-,TRBJ1-2
CASSPPEGANEKLFF,TGTGCCAGCAGCCCTCCGGAGGGGGCTAATGAAAAACTGTTTTTT,TRBV7-9,-,-,TRBJ1-4
CASSQLGVITNEQFF,TGCGCCAGCAGCCAACTAGGCGTGATAACCAATGAGCAGTTCTTC,TRBV4-1,-,-,TRBJ2-1